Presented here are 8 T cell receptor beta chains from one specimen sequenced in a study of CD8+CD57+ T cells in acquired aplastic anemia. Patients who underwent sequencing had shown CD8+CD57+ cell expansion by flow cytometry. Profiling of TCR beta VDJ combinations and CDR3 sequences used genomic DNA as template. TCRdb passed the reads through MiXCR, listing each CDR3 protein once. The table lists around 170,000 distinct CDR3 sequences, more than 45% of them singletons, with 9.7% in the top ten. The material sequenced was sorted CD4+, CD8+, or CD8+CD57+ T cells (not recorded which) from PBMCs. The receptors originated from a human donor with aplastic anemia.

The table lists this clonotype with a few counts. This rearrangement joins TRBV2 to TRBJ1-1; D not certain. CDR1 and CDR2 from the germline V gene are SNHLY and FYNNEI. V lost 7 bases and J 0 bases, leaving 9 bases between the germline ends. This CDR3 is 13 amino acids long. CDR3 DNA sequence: TGTGCCAGCACTCCAGCTTTGAACACTGAAGCTTTCTTT. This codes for CASTPALNTEAFF.

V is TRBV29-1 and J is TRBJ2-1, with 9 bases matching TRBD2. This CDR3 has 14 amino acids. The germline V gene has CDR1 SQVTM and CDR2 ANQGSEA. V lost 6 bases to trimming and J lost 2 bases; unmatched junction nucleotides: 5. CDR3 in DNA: TGCAGCGTCGCGGGACTAGCTGCCTACAATGAGCAGTTCTTC. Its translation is CSVAGLAAYNEQFF.

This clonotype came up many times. The CDR3 is CASGLVLGPQHF. The CDR3 nucleotides are TGTGCTAGTGGTTTGGTACTGGGGCCCCAGCATTTT. V usage is TRBV12-5 and J usage is TRBJ1-5; D is undetermined. This CDR3 has 12 residues. Germline CDR1 LGHNT, CDR2 FRNRAP. Trimming stripped 0 bases from V and 9 bases from J, with 6 bases between.

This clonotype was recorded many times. In nucleotides, the CDR3 is TGTGCCACCAGTGATTCAGGGTTTGAAGCTTTCTTT. It yields the protein CATSDSGFEAFF. This chain connects TRBV24-1 to TRBJ1-1, with TRBD1 as a possible D gene (5 bases). CDR1 is KGHDR, CDR2 SFDVKD, per germline. This CDR3 is 12 amino acids long. Trimming took off 2 bases at V and 7 bases at J, with 7 bases between the two ends.

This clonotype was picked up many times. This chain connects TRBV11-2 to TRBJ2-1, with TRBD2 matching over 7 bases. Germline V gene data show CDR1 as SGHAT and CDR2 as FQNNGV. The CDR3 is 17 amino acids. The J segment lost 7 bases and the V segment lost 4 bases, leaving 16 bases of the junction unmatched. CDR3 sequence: CASSSWGRGRERNEQFF. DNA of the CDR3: TGTGCCAGCAGCTCCTGGGGCCGAGGGCGGGAGAGGAATGAGCAGTTCTTC. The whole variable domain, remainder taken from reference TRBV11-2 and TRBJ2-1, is EAGVAQSPRYKIIEKRQSVAFWCNPISGHATLYWYQQILGQGPKLLIQFQNNGVVDDSQLPKDRFSAERLKGVDSTLKIQPAKLEDSAVYLCASSSWGRGRERNEQFFGPGTRLTVL.

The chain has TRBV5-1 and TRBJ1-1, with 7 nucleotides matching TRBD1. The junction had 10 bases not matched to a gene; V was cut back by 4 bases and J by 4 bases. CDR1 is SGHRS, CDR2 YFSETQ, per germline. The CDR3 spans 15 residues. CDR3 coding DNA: TGCGCCAGCAGCAACGATGGGGACAGTTTCACTGAAGCTTTCTTT. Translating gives CASSNDGDSFTEAFF.

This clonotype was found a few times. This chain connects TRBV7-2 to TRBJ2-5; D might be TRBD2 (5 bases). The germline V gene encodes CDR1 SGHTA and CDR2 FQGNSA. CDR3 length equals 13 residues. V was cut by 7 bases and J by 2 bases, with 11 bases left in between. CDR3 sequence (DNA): TGTGCCAGCACCCCCACGGGACAAGAGACCCAGTACTTC. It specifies CASTPTGQETQYF.

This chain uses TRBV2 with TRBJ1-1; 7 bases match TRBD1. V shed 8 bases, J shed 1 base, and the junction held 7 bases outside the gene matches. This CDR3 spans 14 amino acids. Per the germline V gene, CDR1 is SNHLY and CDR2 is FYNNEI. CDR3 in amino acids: CASLQDRPNTEAFF. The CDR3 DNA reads TGTGCCAGCCTACAGGACAGGCCGAACACTGAAGCTTTCTTT.